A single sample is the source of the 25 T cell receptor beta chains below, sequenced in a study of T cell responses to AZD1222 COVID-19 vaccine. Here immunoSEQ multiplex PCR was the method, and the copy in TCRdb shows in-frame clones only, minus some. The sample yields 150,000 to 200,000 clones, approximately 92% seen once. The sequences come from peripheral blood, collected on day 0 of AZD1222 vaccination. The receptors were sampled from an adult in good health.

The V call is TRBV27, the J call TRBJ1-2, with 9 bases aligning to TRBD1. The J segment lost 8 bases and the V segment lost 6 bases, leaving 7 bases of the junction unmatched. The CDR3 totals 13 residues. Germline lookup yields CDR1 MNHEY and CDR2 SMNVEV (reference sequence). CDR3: CASSPGTGKGYTF. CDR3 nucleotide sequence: TGTGCCAGCAGCCCCGGGACAGGGAAAGGCTACACCTTC.

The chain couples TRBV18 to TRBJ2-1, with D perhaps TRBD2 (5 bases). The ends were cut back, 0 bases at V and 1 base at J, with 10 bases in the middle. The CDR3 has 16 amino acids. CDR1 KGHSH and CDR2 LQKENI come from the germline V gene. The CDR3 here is CASSPPGAASYNEQFF. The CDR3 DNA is TGTGCCAGCTCACCACCGGGAGCTGCGTCCTACAATGAGCAGTTCTTC.

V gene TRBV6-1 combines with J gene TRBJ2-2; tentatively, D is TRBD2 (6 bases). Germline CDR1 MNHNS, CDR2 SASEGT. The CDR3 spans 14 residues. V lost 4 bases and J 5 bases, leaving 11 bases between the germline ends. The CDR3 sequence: CASSGAGRTGELFF. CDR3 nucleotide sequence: TGTGCCAGCAGTGGAGCGGGTCGGACCGGGGAGCTGTTTTTT.

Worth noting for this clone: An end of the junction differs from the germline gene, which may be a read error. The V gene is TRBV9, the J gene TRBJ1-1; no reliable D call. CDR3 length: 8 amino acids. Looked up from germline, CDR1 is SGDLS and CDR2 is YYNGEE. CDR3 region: CASSVGSF. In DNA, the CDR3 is TGTGCCAGCAGCGTAGGCTCGTTT. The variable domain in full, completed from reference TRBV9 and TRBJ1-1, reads DSGVTQTPKHLITATGQRVTLRCSPRSGDLSVYWYQQSLDQGLQFLIQYYNGEERAKGNILERFSAQQFPDLHSELNLSSLELGDSALYFCASSVGSFGQGTRLTVV.

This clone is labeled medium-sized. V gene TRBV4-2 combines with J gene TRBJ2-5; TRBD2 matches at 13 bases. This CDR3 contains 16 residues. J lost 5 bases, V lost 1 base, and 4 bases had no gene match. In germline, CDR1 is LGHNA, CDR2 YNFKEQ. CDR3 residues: CASSQGLAGGPETQYF. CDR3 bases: TGTGCCAGCAGCCAAGGACTAGCGGGAGGTCCGGAGACCCAGTACTTC.

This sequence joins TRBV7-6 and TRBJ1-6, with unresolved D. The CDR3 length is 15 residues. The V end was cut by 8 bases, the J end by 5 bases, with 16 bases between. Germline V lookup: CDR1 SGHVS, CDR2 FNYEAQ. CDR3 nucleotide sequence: TGTGCCAGCGGCCCTAGGACCGACAATAATTCACCCCTCCACTTT. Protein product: CASGPRTDNNSPLHF.

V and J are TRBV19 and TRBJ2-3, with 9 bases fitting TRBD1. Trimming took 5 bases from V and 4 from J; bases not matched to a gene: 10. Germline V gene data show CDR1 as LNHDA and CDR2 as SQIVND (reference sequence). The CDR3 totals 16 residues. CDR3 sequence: CASSVGGQGSADTQYF. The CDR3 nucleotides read TGTGCCAGTAGTGTAGGGGGACAGGGAAGCGCAGATACGCAGTATTTT.

CDR3 residues: CASSQRSFSTDTQYF. The CDR3 DNA is TGTGCCAGCTCACAACGGAGCTTCAGCACAGATACGCAGTATTTT. This chain joins TRBV18 and TRBJ2-3; D is undetermined. The CDR3 runs to 15 residues. Germline V CDR1 and CDR2: KGHSH, LQKENI. V was trimmed by 4 bases and J by 0 bases, leaving 11 bases between them.

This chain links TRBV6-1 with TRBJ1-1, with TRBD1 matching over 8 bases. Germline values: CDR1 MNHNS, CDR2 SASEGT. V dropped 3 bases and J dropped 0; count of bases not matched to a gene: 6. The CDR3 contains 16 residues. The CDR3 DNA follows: TGTGCCAGCAGTGACGCCAGGGGGCGCATGAACACTGAAGCTTTCTTT. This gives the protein CASSDARGRMNTEAFF.

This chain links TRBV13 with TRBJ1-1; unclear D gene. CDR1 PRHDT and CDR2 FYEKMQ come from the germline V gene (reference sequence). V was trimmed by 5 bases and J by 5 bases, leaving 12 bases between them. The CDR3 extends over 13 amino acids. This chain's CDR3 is CASSPGEGTEAFF. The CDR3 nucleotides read TGTGCCAGCAGCCCCGGGGAGGGAACTGAAGCTTTCTTT.

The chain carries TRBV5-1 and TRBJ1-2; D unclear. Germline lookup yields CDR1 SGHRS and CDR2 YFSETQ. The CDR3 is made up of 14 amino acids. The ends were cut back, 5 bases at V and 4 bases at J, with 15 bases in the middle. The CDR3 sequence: CASSPLSQSYGYTF. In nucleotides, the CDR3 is TGCGCCAGCAGTCCTCTGAGCCAGAGCTATGGCTACACCTTC. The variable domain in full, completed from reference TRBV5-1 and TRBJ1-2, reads KAGVTQTPRYLIKTRGQQVTLSCSPISGHRSVSWYQQTPGQGLQFLFEYFSETQRNKGNFPGRFSGRQFSNSRSEMNVSTLELGDSALYLCASSPLSQSYGYTFGSGTRLTVV.

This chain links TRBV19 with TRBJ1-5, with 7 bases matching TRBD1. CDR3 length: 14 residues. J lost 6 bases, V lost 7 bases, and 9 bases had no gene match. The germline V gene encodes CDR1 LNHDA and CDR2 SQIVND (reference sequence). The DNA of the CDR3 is TGTGCCAGTACCCTGACAGGGACAAGTCAGCCCCAGCATTTT. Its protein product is CASTLTGTSQPQHF.

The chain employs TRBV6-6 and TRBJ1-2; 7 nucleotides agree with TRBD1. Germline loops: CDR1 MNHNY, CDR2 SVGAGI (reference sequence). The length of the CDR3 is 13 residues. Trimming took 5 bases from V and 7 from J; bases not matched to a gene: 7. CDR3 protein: CASSRGTDSGYTF. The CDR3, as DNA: TGTGCCAGCAGTAGGGGGACAGACAGTGGCTACACCTTC.

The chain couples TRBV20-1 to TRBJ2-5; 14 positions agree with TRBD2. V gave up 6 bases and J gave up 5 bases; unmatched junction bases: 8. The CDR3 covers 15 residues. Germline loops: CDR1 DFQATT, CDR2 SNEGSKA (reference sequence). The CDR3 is CSASPGLAGDETQYF. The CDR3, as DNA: TGCAGTGCAAGTCCGGGACTAGCGGGGGACGAGACCCAGTACTTC.

The CDR3 bases are TGTGCCAGCAACCCTACAGGGGCCCCCTCTGAAAAACTGTTTTTT. Its protein is CASNPTGAPSEKLFF. The chain links TRBV7-2 to TRBJ1-4; TRBD1 matches at 7 bases. There are 15 residues in the CDR3. The ends lost 7 bases at V and 7 bases at J; junction bases unmatched: 12. Looked up from germline, CDR1 is SGHTA and CDR2 is FQGNSA.

The CDR3 DNA reads as TGTGCCAGCAGCCCCTTACAGGGGGCGGCTAATGAAAAACTGTTTTTT. Translation gives CASSPLQGAANEKLFF. The J gene is TRBJ1-4, the V gene TRBV7-6, with 9 bases lining up with TRBD1. V gave up 5 bases and J gave up 3 bases; unmatched junction bases: 7. The CDR3 contains 16 residues. Germline lookup yields CDR1 SGHVS and CDR2 FNYEAQ.

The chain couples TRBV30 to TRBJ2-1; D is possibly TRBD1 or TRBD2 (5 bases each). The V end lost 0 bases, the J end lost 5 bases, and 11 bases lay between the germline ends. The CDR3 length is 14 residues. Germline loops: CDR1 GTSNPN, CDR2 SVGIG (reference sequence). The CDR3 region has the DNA TGTGCCTGGAGTGTACGGGGCCGGGACAATGAGCAGTTCTTC. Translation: CAWSVRGRDNEQFF.

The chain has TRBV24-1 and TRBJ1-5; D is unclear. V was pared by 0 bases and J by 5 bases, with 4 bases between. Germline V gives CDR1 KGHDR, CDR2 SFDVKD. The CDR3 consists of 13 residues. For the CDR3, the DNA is TGTGCCACCAGTGATTTGCCAGATCAGCCCCAGCATTTT. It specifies CATSDLPDQPQHF.

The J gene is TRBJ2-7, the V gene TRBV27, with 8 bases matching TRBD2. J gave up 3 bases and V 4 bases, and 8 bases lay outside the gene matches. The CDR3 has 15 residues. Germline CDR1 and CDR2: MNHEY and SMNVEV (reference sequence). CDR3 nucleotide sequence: TGTGCCAGCAGTTCCCTTCAAGCGGGAGTCTACGAGCAGTACTTC. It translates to CASSSLQAGVYEQYF.

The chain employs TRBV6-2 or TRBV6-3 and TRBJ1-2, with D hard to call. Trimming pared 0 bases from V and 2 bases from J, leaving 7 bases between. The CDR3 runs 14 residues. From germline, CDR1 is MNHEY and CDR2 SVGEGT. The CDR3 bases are TGTGCCAGCAGTTACTCGGGTTCCAACTATGGCTACACCTTC. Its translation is CASSYSGSNYGYTF.

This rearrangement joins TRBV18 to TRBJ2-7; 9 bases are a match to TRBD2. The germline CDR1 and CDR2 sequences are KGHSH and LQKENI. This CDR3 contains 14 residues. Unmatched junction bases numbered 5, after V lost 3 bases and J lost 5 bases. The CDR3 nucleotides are TGTGCCAGCTCACCCGGGCTAGCGGGAAACGAGCAGTACTTC. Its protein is CASSPGLAGNEQYF.

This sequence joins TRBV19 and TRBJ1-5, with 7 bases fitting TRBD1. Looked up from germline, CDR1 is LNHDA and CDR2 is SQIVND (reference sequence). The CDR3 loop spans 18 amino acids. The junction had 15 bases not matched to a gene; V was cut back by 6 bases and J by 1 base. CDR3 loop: CASSLGQASGISNQPQHF. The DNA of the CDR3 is TGTGCCAGTAGCCTCGGACAGGCCTCAGGGATCAGCAATCAGCCCCAGCATTTT.

The CDR3 DNA is TGTGCCAGCAGTTTAATGGGGTCCTCCTACAATGAGCAGTTCTTC. Encoded protein: CASSLMGSSYNEQFF. The rearrangement links TRBV27 to TRBJ2-1; unclear D gene. The CDR3 is 15 amino acids. Trimming pared 2 bases from V and 0 bases from J, leaving 8 bases between. Germline CDR1 is MNHEY and CDR2 is SMNVEV (reference sequence).

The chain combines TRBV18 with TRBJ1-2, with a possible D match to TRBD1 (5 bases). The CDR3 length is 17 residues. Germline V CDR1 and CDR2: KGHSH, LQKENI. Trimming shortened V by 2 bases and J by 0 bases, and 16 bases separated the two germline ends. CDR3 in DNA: TGTGCCAGCTCACCAGATAGTGGAGGGGCGACTAACTATGGCTACACCTTC. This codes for CASSPDSGGATNYGYTF. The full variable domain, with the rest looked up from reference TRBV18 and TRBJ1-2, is NAGVMQNPRHLVRRRGQEARLRCSPMKGHSHVYWYRQLPEEGLKFMVYLQKENIIDESGMPKERFSAEFPKEGPSILRIQQVVRGDSAAYFCASSPDSGGATNYGYTFGSGTRLTVV.

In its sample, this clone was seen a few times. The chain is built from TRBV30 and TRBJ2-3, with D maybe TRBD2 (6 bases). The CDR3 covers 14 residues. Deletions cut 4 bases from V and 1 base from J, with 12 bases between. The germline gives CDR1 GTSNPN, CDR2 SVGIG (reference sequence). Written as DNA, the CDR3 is TGTGCCTGGAAGGTGCGACTAGGCACAGATACGCAGTATTTT. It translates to CAWKVRLGTDTQYF.